The clone carrying this TCR beta chain was detected once. Per the germline V gene, CDR1 is SGHNT and CDR2 is YYREEE (reference sequence). This CDR3 is built from 18 residues. V lost 0 bases to trimming and J lost 6 bases; unmatched junction nucleotides: 9. Assay: immunoSEQ multiplex PCR; the TCRdb copy retains only in-frame clones and omits some. The sample has under 80,000 clones; roughly 90% are singletons. This specimen comes from a study of graft-versus-host responses after intestinal transplantation. The TCR was taken from a human patient who received an intestinal transplant, so some T cells may come from the graft donor. V and J are TRBV5-4 and TRBJ2-5, with TRBD2 matching over 15 bases. The input for sequencing was PBMCs, taken 98 days after intestinal transplantation. CDR3 nucleotides: TGTGCCAGCAGCTTGGTCCCCGGACTAGCGGGGGGGAAAAAGACCCAGTACTTC. This encodes CASSLVPGLAGGKKTQYF.